One and the same sample provided the 18 T cell receptor beta chains below, sequenced in a study of control samples from healthy donors and cancer patients. Generated by immunoSEQ multiplex PCR, the TCRdb table keeps only in-frame clones and is missing some. Of 100,000 to 150,000 clones listed, about nine tenths are singletons. Sample: blood. These receptors were taken from a middle-aged man in good health.

V and J are TRBV11-2 and TRBJ1-2; 9 nucleotides match TRBD1. CDR1 SGHAT and CDR2 FQNNGV come from the germline V gene. Trimming cost V 5 bases and J 7 bases; bases outside gene matches: 5. The CDR3 extends over 13 amino acids. The CDR3 sequence is CASSTRQGVGYTF. CDR3 in DNA: TGTGCCAGCAGCACCCGACAGGGGGTTGGCTACACCTTC.

The CDR3 DNA sequence: TGTGCCTGGAGTGGAGGTATGAACACTGAAGCTTTCTTT. It specifies CAWSGGMNTEAFF. This rearrangement joins TRBV30 to TRBJ1-1; D not resolved. Germline CDR1 GTSNPN, CDR2 SVGIG (reference sequence). Trimming pared 1 base from V and 0 bases from J, leaving 6 bases between. There are 13 residues in the CDR3.

The chain carries TRBV6-2 or TRBV6-3 and TRBJ2-4; 10 bases are a match to TRBD1. Germline assignment: CDR1 MNHEY and CDR2 SVGEGT. The CDR3 covers 17 residues. With 6 bases clipped from V and 0 bases from J, the junction kept 8 bases outside the gene matches. Written as DNA, the CDR3 is TGTGCCAGCAGCCCATACCGGGACAGGGGAGCCAAAAACATTCAGTACTTC. This gives the protein CASSPYRDRGAKNIQYF.

The genes are TRBV6-1 and TRBJ1-5; tentative D call: TRBD1 (6 bases). Germline V gene sequence: CDR1 MNHNS, CDR2 SASEGT. The CDR3 is made up of 14 amino acids. Trimming removed 3 bases at V and 4 bases at J, with 10 bases between. The CDR3 DNA reads as TGTGCCAGCAGTGAGGGCAGGGGTAATCAGCCCCAGCATTTT. It codes for CASSEGRGNQPQHF.

V and J are TRBV7-2 and TRBJ1-2; 9 bases align to TRBD1. Germline CDR1 and CDR2: SGHTA and FQGNSA. Losses at the gene ends were 2 bases for V and 4 bases for J; bases not matched to a gene: 2. The CDR3 contains 14 residues. The CDR3 nucleotides read TGTGCCAGCAGCTTAAGACAGGGGGGCTATGGCTACACCTTC. As protein: CASSLRQGGYGYTF. The full variable domain, completed using reference TRBV7-2 and TRBJ1-2, is GAGVSQSPSNKVTEKGKDVELRCDPISGHTALYWYRQSLGQGLEFLIYFQGNSAPDKSGLPSDRFSAERTGGSVSTLTIQRTQQEDSAVYLCASSLRQGGYGYTFGSGTRLTVV.

The CDR3 is CASTPDLNQPQHF. The CDR3 DNA follows: TGTGCCAGCACCCCCGACCTCAATCAGCCCCAGCATTTT. The chain links TRBV6-2 or TRBV6-3 to TRBJ1-5; D gene uncertain. The CDR3 extends over 13 amino acids. Trimming took off 7 bases at V and 3 bases at J, with 10 bases between the two ends. Germline V CDR1 and CDR2: MNHEY, SVGEGT.

This rearrangement joins TRBV25-1 to TRBJ2-7; 8 bases are a match to TRBD2. CDR1 and CDR2 from the germline V gene are MGHDK and SYGVNS. The CDR3 extends over 14 amino acids. J lost 5 bases, V lost 4 bases, and 7 bases had no gene match. The CDR3 spells CASSVGTSFNEQYF. The CDR3 DNA sequence: TGTGCCAGCAGTGTCGGGACTAGTTTCAACGAGCAGTACTTC.

The chain employs TRBV6-5 and TRBJ1-3; 10 bases are shared with TRBD1. Germline V gene lookup returns CDR1 MNHEY and CDR2 SVGAGI. Losses at the gene ends were 4 bases for V and 0 bases for J; bases not matched to a gene: 3. CDR3 length: 16 residues. CDR3 sequence: CASSSGTGASGNTIYF. DNA for the CDR3: TGTGCCAGCAGTTCGGGGACAGGGGCCTCTGGAAACACCATATATTTT.

The CDR3 loop reads CSASPGGRTYEQYF. Here the CDR3 DNA reads TGCAGTGCTAGTCCGGGGGGGAGGACCTACGAGCAGTACTTC. The chain joins TRBV20-1 to TRBJ2-7, with 8 bases fitting TRBD2. V dropped 3 bases and J dropped 2; count of bases not matched to a gene: 6. CDR3 length: 14 amino acids. The germline CDR1 and CDR2 sequences are DFQATT and SNEGSKA (reference sequence).

The V call is TRBV19, the J call TRBJ2-5; 10 nucleotides line up with TRBD1. From germline, CDR1 is LNHDA and CDR2 SQIVND (reference sequence). This CDR3 has 16 amino acids. With V trimmed by 6 bases and J by 4 bases, 11 bases remained unmatched. This CDR3 is CASSTSGTGVRETQYF. The CDR3 nucleotides are TGTGCCAGTAGCACCTCCGGGACAGGGGTACGAGAGACCCAGTACTTC. Variable domain in full (rest from reference TRBV19 and TRBJ2-5): DGGITQSPKYLFRKEGQNVTLSCEQNLNHDAMYWYRQDPGQGLRLIYYSQIVNDFQKGDIAEGYSVSREKKESFPLTVTSAQKNPTAFYLCASSTSGTGVRETQYFGPGTRLLVL.

This chain uses TRBV3-1 (or the pseudogene TRBV3-2) with TRBJ2-5; D might be TRBD2 (5 bases). Trimming took 1 base from V and 1 from J, leaving 19 bases between them. The germline V gene encodes CDR1 LGHDT and CDR2 YNNKEL (reference sequence). The CDR3 is 18 residues long. CDR3 amino acids: CASSQVKRGPNIQETQYF. The CDR3 DNA is TGTGCCAGCAGCCAAGTAAAACGAGGGCCGAACATCCAAGAGACCCAGTACTTC.

The chain couples TRBV6-2 or TRBV6-3 to TRBJ1-5, with TRBD1 as a possible D gene (6 bases). The CDR3 is made up of 14 amino acids. From germline, CDR1 is MNHEY and CDR2 SVGEGT. Trimming shortened V by 5 bases and J by 6 bases, and 14 bases separated the two germline ends. CDR3 in amino acids: CASSVVHRAQPQHF. The CDR3 DNA reads TGTGCCAGCAGTGTAGTTCACAGGGCTCAGCCCCAGCATTTT.

The rearrangement uses TRBV15 and TRBJ2-3; weak D call: TRBD1 (6 bases). V was trimmed by 2 bases and J by 3 bases, leaving 15 bases between them. Germline V gives CDR1 LNHNV, CDR2 YYDKDF (reference sequence). The CDR3 consists of 16 residues. CDR3 in amino acids: CATSRFGGGRTDTQYF. The CDR3 DNA reads as TGTGCCACCAGCAGATTTGGTGGGGGCCGAACAGATACGCAGTATTTT.

This rearrangement joins TRBV9 to TRBJ2-4; 9 bases fit TRBD1. CDR3 length equals 16 residues. Germline V lookup: CDR1 SGDLS, CDR2 YYNGEE. With 0 bases clipped from V and 7 bases from J, the junction kept 8 bases outside the gene matches. CDR3 nucleotide sequence: TGTGCCAGCAGCGTAGAGGACAGGGGTTTATGGAACATTCAGTACTTC. Protein product: CASSVEDRGLWNIQYF.

This clone was observed at least ten times. V is TRBV6-6 and J is TRBJ1-2; 8 bases map to TRBD1. V lost 8 bases to trimming and J lost 8 bases; unmatched junction nucleotides: 13. The CDR3 contains 14 residues. Germline V CDR1 and CDR2: MNHNY, SVGAGI (reference sequence). The CDR3 sequence: CASSWTGQDRGYTF. DNA of the CDR3: TGTGCCAGCTCTTGGACAGGGCAGGATCGAGGCTACACCTTC.

This chain joins TRBV12-3 or TRBV12-4 and TRBJ1-5; no clear D gene. The CDR3 is made up of 13 amino acids. Trimming pared 5 bases from V and 7 bases from J, leaving 12 bases between. CDR3 protein: CASSLFVAQPQHF. The DNA for the CDR3 is TGTGCCAGCAGTCTATTCGTCGCCCAGCCCCAGCATTTT.

CDR3 protein: CASSYSGGRTNEKLFF. DNA for the CDR3: TGTGCCAGCAGTTACTCCGGGGGGCGAACTAATGAAAAACTGTTTTTT. This chain connects TRBV6-5 to TRBJ1-4; a weak D match, TRBD1 (6 bases). V lost 0 bases and J lost 1, with 9 bases in between. The CDR3 consists of 16 residues. Germline V gene data show CDR1 as MNHEY and CDR2 as SVGAGI.

The chain links TRBV18 to TRBJ2-4; D is unclear. Germline V gene lookup returns CDR1 KGHSH and CDR2 LQKENI. The CDR3 is made up of 14 amino acids. The V and J ends lost 3 bases and 3 bases respectively, with 9 bases between them. CDR3: CASSPQADKNIQYF. DNA for the CDR3: TGTGCCAGCTCACCTCAGGCAGACAAAAACATTCAGTACTTC. The full variable domain, completed using reference TRBV18 and TRBJ2-4, is NAGVMQNPRHLVRRRGQEARLRCSPMKGHSHVYWYRQLPEEGLKFMVYLQKENIIDESGMPKERFSAEFPKEGPSILRIQQVVRGDSAAYFCASSPQADKNIQYFGAGTRLSVL.